This TCR beta chain came from a study of blood T cell repertoires in COVID-19. At the level of the study: From the United States, Italy and Spain came samples of acute and convalescent COVID-19. The analysed material was cDNA or gDNA that came from T cells, B-cell-depleted T cells, or PBMCs.

In the original workflow: Reference gene primer amplification gave nucleated cell count estimates. Using immunoSEQ multiplex PCR, the repertoire was profiled, and TCRdb retains in-frame clones only, with some absent. V and J calls and clone size follow that table, whereas D and trimming were derived from the DNA. The sample lists 150,000 to 200,000 clones, 80% to 90% occurring once. V was shortened by 7 bases and J by 8 bases, with 16 bases between the two germline ends. CDR3 length: 13 amino acids. Germline CDR1 MNHEY, CDR2 SVGAGI. The sample consisted of peripheral blood. The chain recombines TRBV6-5 with TRBJ2-3; weak D call: TRBD2 (6 bases). This sequence was found in a young man who had recovered from COVID-19. CDR3 in DNA: TGTGCCAGCACCGACGGGAAAGCGGGTACGCAGTATTTT. As protein: CASTDGKAGTQYF.